Following are 8 T cell receptor beta chains from one sample sequenced in a study of cytomegalovirus exposure and HLA in healthy donors (dated 2017 in TCRdb). Libraries were constructed by the immunoSEQ multiplex PCR assay. The multiplex PCR relied on a mix of 60 forward primers for TCR Vbeta segments and 13 reverse primers for TCR Jbeta segments. TCRdb took over this immuneACCESS table, retaining in-frame rearrangements with V and J assigned. Such tables are incomplete; in checked studies, under half of the missing clones stem from an unresolved V gene, and the remainder is unexplained. The sample table records approximately 220,000 clones; around 76% of these occur just once. Jointly, the top ten make up 0.55% to 0.75% of the sample. Source material: PBMCs. The source of these receptors is a man aged 18 to 29 in good health and CMV-seronegative.

The chain recombines TRBV5-6 with TRBJ2-5; tentative D call: TRBD2 (5 bases). The tail of the sequence fits TRBJ2-7 better, so the J call may be wrong. The CDR3 is 14 residues long. Looked up from germline, CDR1 is SGHDT and CDR2 is YYEEEE. The CDR3 coding sequence is TGTGCCAGCAGCTTGGCGGGAACAGCGTACGAGCAGTACTTC. Its protein product is CASSLAGTAYEQYF.

The V and J genes are TRBV5-1 and TRBJ1-1, with 7 bases aligning to TRBD1. Germline-derived CDR1 and CDR2 are SGHRS and YFSETQ. The CDR3 totals 15 residues. The V segment lost 0 bases and the J segment 1 base; nucleotides outside the gene matches: 3. CDR3: CASSLVGQTNTEAFF. Written as DNA, the CDR3 is TGCGCCAGCAGCTTGGTGGGACAGACGAACACTGAAGCTTTCTTT.

This chain links TRBV2 with TRBJ2-2, with D possibly TRBD1 on 5 matching bases. CDR1 and CDR2 from the germline V gene are SNHLY and FYNNEI. This CDR3 is built from 13 residues. Trimming removed 6 bases at V and 7 bases at J, with 12 bases between. As DNA, the CDR3 is TGTGCCAGCAGCAAGGGGCGAGTCGGGGAGCTGTTTTTT. This encodes CASSKGRVGELFF.

The chain is built from TRBV30 and TRBJ2-7; D might be TRBD2 (5 bases). Per germline, CDR1 GTSNPN and CDR2 SVGIG (reference sequence). This CDR3 is built from 13 residues. Trimming removed 5 bases at V and 2 bases at J, with 13 bases between. The CDR3 DNA follows: TGTGCCTGGGGAGCGGTCGTGACCTACGAGCAGTACTTC. Translation: CAWGAVVTYEQYF.

A word on this clone: The junction and the germline gene differ at one end; a read error may be behind it. The rearrangement joins TRBV7-9 to TRBJ2-5; 7 bases align to TRBD2. Looked up from germline, CDR1 is SEHNR and CDR2 is FQNEAQ (reference sequence). CDR3 length equals 14 residues. This chain's CDR3 is CSSSARAGEETQYF. The CDR3, as DNA: TGTTCCAGCAGCGCCCGGGCGGGAGAAGAGACCCAGTACTTC.

This chain links TRBV28 with TRBJ2-1; 7 nucleotides align to TRBD1. Per the germline V gene, CDR1 is MDHEN and CDR2 is SYDVKM. The length of the CDR3 is 15 residues. Germline trimming cut 4 bases from V and 2 bases from J; bases unmatched to any gene: 5. The CDR3 DNA sequence: TGTGCCAGCAGTTCTCCGGGACAGCCCTACAATGAGCAGTTCTTC. Translating gives CASSSPGQPYNEQFF.

The chain couples TRBV11-1 to TRBJ1-2, with D possibly being TRBD1 (6 bases). V lost 3 bases to trimming and J lost 4 bases, with 12 bases between them. The germline CDR1 and CDR2 sequences are SGHAT and FQDESV (reference sequence). The CDR3 runs 14 residues. CDR3 sequence reads: CASSFSDSLYGYTF. CDR3 in DNA: TGTGCCAGCAGCTTTTCGGACAGCCTCTATGGCTACACCTTC.

Comments on this clone: Other nucleotide sequences from this sample produce the same CDR3. This chain's CDR3 is CASSLATGGSGANVLTF. As DNA, the CDR3 is TGTGCCAGCAGCTTAGCGACAGGGGGCTCTGGGGCCAACGTCCTGACTTTC. The chain uses TRBV7-6 and TRBJ2-6; 9 bases are shared with TRBD1. Trimming cost V 0 bases and J 0 bases; bases outside gene matches: 0. The CDR3 is made up of 17 amino acids. From germline, CDR1 is SGHVS and CDR2 FNYEAQ.